This entry lists 19 T cell receptor beta chains sequenced from one sample in a study of Graves' ophthalmopathy and Graves' hyperthyroidism (dated by TCRdb to between 2017 and 2018). The sequencer was an Illumina HiSeq 2000. For repertoire sequencing, the TCR beta CDR3 regions were amplified from RNA transcripts. A first-round RT-PCR used HTBI primers with the Qiagen OneStep RT-PCR kit, followed by a second-round multiplex PCR, size selection and purification. Clones were called with MiXCR by TCRdb after fastp trimmed the public reads at Q25, and only in-frame beta chains were retained. Entries that share a CDR3 protein sequence are merged under the most common genes and DNA. For this sample the table gives roughly 420,000 distinct CDR3 sequences, of which 21% were detected only once. Of the sample, under 3.5% is held by the ten largest clones. The sequenced sample consisted of peripheral blood. All receptors derive from a woman between 18 and 30 years old with stable Graves' hyperthyroidism. Donor details come from another sample of the same person, matched by shared clones.

In its sample, this clonotype was seen many times. The rearrangement uses TRBV6-5 and TRBJ2-7, with 9 bases aligning to TRBD2. With 2 bases clipped from V and 5 bases from J, the junction kept 4 bases outside the gene matches. This CDR3 is 14 amino acids long. CDR1 MNHEY and CDR2 SVGAGI come from the germline V gene. The CDR3 DNA reads as TGTGCCAGCAGTTACGGACTAGCGCAACACGAGCAGTACTTC. Its protein is CASSYGLAQHEQYF.

The sample holds a few counts of this clonotype. This sequence joins TRBV2 and TRBJ2-2, with D maybe TRBD2 (6 bases). CDR3 length: 15 amino acids. Germline V gives CDR1 SNHLY, CDR2 FYNNEI. With 1 base removed from V and 7 bases from J, the gap between germline ends came to 13 bases. The DNA for the CDR3 is TGTGCCAGCAGTGAAGTTGCGGGGTTGATCGGGGAGCTGTTTTTT. This gives the protein CASSEVAGLIGELFF. Complete variable domain (other parts from reference TRBV2 and TRBJ2-2): EPEVTQTPSHQVTQMGQEVILRCVPISNHLYFYWYRQILGQKVEFLVSFYNNEISEKSEIFDDQFSVERPDGSNFTLKIRSTKLEDSAMYFCASSEVAGLIGELFFGEGSRLTVL.

In its sample, this clonotype was seen many times. J is TRBJ1-2 and V is TRBV6-1; D is ambiguous. The V gene lost 0 bases and the J gene lost 2 bases, with 10 bases spanning the gap. This CDR3 spans 15 amino acids. In germline, CDR1 is MNHNS, CDR2 SASEGT. CDR3 residues: CASSEAGLKNYGYTF. In DNA form, the CDR3 reads TGTGCCAGCAGTGAAGCAGGCCTTAAAAACTATGGCTACACCTTC.

This clonotype was picked up many times. The CDR3 DNA follows: TGTGCCAGTAGTTCCCAAGGGCCGCCGAGCACCGGGGAGCTGTTTTTT. Amino acid sequence: CASSSQGPPSTGELFF. V and J are TRBV19 and TRBJ2-2, with D unresolved. V lost 5 bases and J 4 bases, leaving 17 bases between the germline ends. This CDR3 comprises 16 residues. Germline V gene sequence: CDR1 LNHDA, CDR2 SQIVND (reference sequence).

This clonotype was counted at least ten times. The rearrangement uses TRBV12-3 or TRBV12-4 and TRBJ1-1, with D perhaps TRBD1 (6 bases). V was shortened by 4 bases and J by 7 bases, with 16 bases between the two germline ends. This CDR3 is built from 14 residues. The CDR3 sequence: CASSSGTTRVEAFF. In DNA form, the CDR3 reads TGTGCCAGCAGTTCCGGGACAACTAGGGTTGAAGCTTTCTTT.

This clonotype was found many times. The chain recombines TRBV12-3 or TRBV12-4 with TRBJ1-1, with a weak D call TRBD1 (5 bases). The CDR3 totals 14 residues. V dropped 1 base and J dropped 2 bases, with 8 bases sitting between them. The CDR3 DNA sequence: TGTGCCAGCAGTTTAGTCCGGGGCAACACTGAAGCTTTCTTT. It yields the protein CASSLVRGNTEAFF.

This clonotype was seen a handful of times. The chain employs TRBV2 and TRBJ2-5; maybe TRBD1 (6 bases). The germline V gene has CDR1 SNHLY and CDR2 FYNNEI. The CDR3 totals 15 residues. V gave up 3 bases and J gave up 0 bases, with 11 bases separating them. CDR3 nucleotides: TGTGCCAGCAGTGAGGGGGCCCTGTACCAAGAGACCCAGTACTTC. Its protein product is CASSEGALYQETQYF.

This clonotype was counted ten times or more. This chain joins TRBV27 and TRBJ2-2, with D hard to call. Germline-derived CDR1 and CDR2 are MNHEY and SMNVEV (reference sequence). CDR3 length: 13 amino acids. Trimming took off 0 bases at V and 5 bases at J, with 4 bases between the two ends. The CDR3 reads CASSLSATGELFF. The CDR3 DNA is TGTGCCAGCAGTTTATCGGCGACCGGGGAGCTGTTTTTT.

The gene calls are TRBV28 and TRBJ2-4; 7 positions match TRBD2. V lost 3 bases, J lost 5 bases, and 10 bases stayed unmatched. The CDR3 is 16 residues long. Germline CDR1 MDHEN, CDR2 SYDVKM. CDR3 region: CASSFAGLGLENIQYF. CDR3 nucleotide sequence: TGTGCCAGCAGTTTCGCGGGCCTTGGACTAGAAAACATTCAGTACTTC.

The chain links TRBV18 to TRBJ2-5, with 7 bases identical to TRBD1. The CDR3 loop spans 15 amino acids. The germline CDR1 and CDR2 sequences are KGHSH and LQKENI. Losses at the gene ends were 3 bases for V and 5 bases for J; bases not matched to a gene: 9. The CDR3 reads CASSPLQGREETQYF. The CDR3 DNA reads as TGTGCCAGCTCACCCTTACAGGGGCGCGAGGAGACCCAGTACTTC.

This clonotype was counted many times. The V call is TRBV20-1, the J call TRBJ2-7; D is possibly TRBD2 (6 bases). Looked up from germline, CDR1 is DFQATT and CDR2 is SNEGSKA (reference sequence). The CDR3 sequence is 13 residues long. Trimming took 4 bases from V and 4 from J, leaving 14 bases between them. The chain's CDR3 is CSATARREYEQYF. The CDR3 bases are TGCAGTGCTACCGCGCGACGGGAGTACGAGCAGTACTTC.

This clonotype was recorded many times. V and J are TRBV27 and TRBJ2-2; D ambiguous. This CDR3 comprises 14 residues. V lost 3 bases and J lost 3, with 8 bases in between. The germline V gene has CDR1 MNHEY and CDR2 SMNVEV (reference sequence). The CDR3 DNA reads as TGTGCCAGCAGTTTTACAGAACACACCGGGGAGCTGTTTTTT. As protein: CASSFTEHTGELFF.

This clonotype has at least ten counts. V and J are TRBV7-2 and TRBJ2-5; TRBD1 might be the D (6 bases). The ends were cut back, 3 bases at V and 4 bases at J, with 15 bases in the middle. This CDR3 contains 15 residues. CDR1 is SGHTA and CDR2 is FQGNSA in the germline V gene. CDR3 region: CASSLGQLVRETQYF. CDR3 nucleotide sequence: TGTGCCAGCAGCTTGGGACAACTAGTTAGAGAGACCCAGTACTTC.

This clonotype was found many times. This sequence joins TRBV4-1 and TRBJ1-2; 9 bases agree with TRBD1. V was clipped by 4 bases and J by 4 bases; unmatched bases: 4. Looked up from germline, CDR1 is MGHRA and CDR2 is YSYEKL. CDR3 size: 14 residues. CDR3 nucleotides: TGCGCCAGCAGCCCCGGACAGGGGACCTATGGCTACACCTTC. Amino acid sequence: CASSPGQGTYGYTF.

In its sample, this clonotype was seen many times. The rearrangement uses TRBV18 and TRBJ2-5; no definite D call. The CDR3 is 12 residues long. V lost 3 bases, J lost 0 bases, and 2 bases lay in between. Germline CDR1 is KGHSH and CDR2 is LQKENI. CDR3 loop: CASSPYQETQYF. The CDR3 nucleotides read TGTGCCAGCTCACCGTACCAAGAGACCCAGTACTTC.

Only a few counts were recorded for this clonotype. A much more abundant neighbour one base away suggests this may be a read error. V and J are TRBV7-8 and TRBJ1-2, with D possibly TRBD1 on 6 matching bases. CDR3 length equals 16 residues. Germline-derived CDR1 and CDR2 are SGHVS and FQNEAQ. The CDR3 DNA sequence: TGTGCCGGCAGCCAAAGAGGGGGGCCTACGGAGTATGGCTACACCTTC. Protein: CAGSQRGGPTEYGYTF.

This clonotype was picked up many times. Germline and junction disagree at one end, which may indicate a read error. The chain uses TRBV20-1 and TRBJ2-4, with D tentatively TRBD1 or TRBD2 (6 bases each). Germline CDR1 is DFQATT and CDR2 is SNEGSKA (reference sequence). CDR3 length: 14 amino acids. The DNA of the CDR3 is TGCAGTGCGGGGGGCGTACTAGCCAAAAACATTAAGTACTTC. Its protein is CSAGGVLAKNIKYF.

This clonotype was found many times. The rearrangement joins TRBV4-2 to TRBJ2-5; the D call may be TRBD1 or TRBD2 (5 bases each). The germline V and J ends were trimmed by 1 base and 4 bases, with 16 bases remaining between them. CDR1 is LGHNA, CDR2 YNFKEQ, per germline. The CDR3 runs 16 residues. The CDR3 nucleotides are TGTGCCAGCAGCCAAGCCGCTCGAGGGGCGGCAGAGACCCAGTACTTC. Amino acids: CASSQAARGAAETQYF.

In this sample, this clonotype turned up many times. The chain combines TRBV20-1 with TRBJ2-7; 10 bases are a match to TRBD2. From germline, CDR1 is DFQATT and CDR2 SNEGSKA (reference sequence). Trimming cost V 4 bases and J 6 bases; bases outside gene matches: 9. The CDR3 extends over 14 amino acids. CDR3 loop: CSATPSGRAVEQYF. CDR3 in DNA: TGCAGTGCTACCCCGAGCGGGAGGGCCGTCGAGCAGTACTTC.